These 27 T cell receptor beta chains share one sample of origin, sequenced in a study of cytomegalovirus exposure and HLA in healthy donors. With 60 Vbeta and 13 Jbeta primers, the PCR was carried out. Here immunoSEQ multiplex PCR was the method, and the copy in TCRdb shows in-frame clones only, minus some. This sample contains around 210,000 clones. Sequences were obtained from PBMCs. These receptors came from a woman between 25 and 40 years old in good health and CMV-seropositive.

This chain links TRBV2 with TRBJ1-6; possibly TRBD1 for D (5 bases). Trimming shortened V by 2 bases and J by 9 bases, and 14 bases separated the two germline ends. The CDR3 has 15 amino acids. Germline CDR1 and CDR2: SNHLY and FYNNEI. CDR3 protein: CASSEWAAGGSPLHF. In DNA form, the CDR3 reads TGTGCCAGCAGTGAATGGGCGGCCGGGGGTTCACCCCTCCACTTT.

Concerning this clone itself: A read error may produce the germline difference seen at one junction end. The rearrangement links TRBV7-2 to TRBJ1-3; TRBD1 is a possible D gene (5 bases). The CDR3 covers 14 residues. Per the germline V gene, CDR1 is SGHTA and CDR2 is FQGNSA. The CDR3 protein is CASSSATSWGFLIF. CDR3 sequence (DNA): TGTGCCAGCAGCTCCGCGACGTCGTGGGGCTTCCTAATTTTT.

The V and J genes are TRBV27 and TRBJ1-2, with unresolved D. This CDR3 is 16 amino acids long. The V end lost 4 bases, the J end lost 7 bases, and 22 bases lay between the germline ends. Germline CDR1 is MNHEY and CDR2 is SMNVEV (reference sequence). The CDR3 DNA is TGTGCCAGCAGTTGGGCCCCTCTTCGCGATCCCCGTGGCTACACCTTC. This sequence encodes CASSWAPLRDPRGYTF.

The chain joins TRBV9 to TRBJ1-2; D is unclear. The CDR3 extends over 15 amino acids. Germline V CDR1 and CDR2: SGDLS, YYNGEE. Deletions cut 3 bases from V and 0 bases from J, with 12 bases between. CDR3 nucleotide sequence: TGTGCCAGCAGCGGCGGGCGGGGTTCTAACTATGGCTACACCTTC. It codes for CASSGGRGSNYGYTF.

The CDR3 is CAWRRLANTDTQYF. DNA for the CDR3: TGTGCCTGGAGGAGACTAGCGAACACAGATACGCAGTATTTT. The chain uses TRBV30 and TRBJ2-3; 8 nucleotides agree with TRBD2. Trimming removed 3 bases from V and 2 bases from J; junction bases left unmatched: 4. CDR1 and CDR2 from the germline V gene are GTSNPN and SVGIG (reference sequence). The CDR3 length is 14 residues.

The chain couples TRBV25-1 to TRBJ2-2; TRBD1 aligns across 9 bases. The germline gives CDR1 MGHDK, CDR2 SYGVNS. Germline trimming cut 0 bases from V and 4 bases from J; bases unmatched to any gene: 9. CDR3 size: 18 residues. The CDR3, as DNA: TGTGCCAGCAGTGAATATGGGACAGGGATAAGGAGCACCGGGGAGCTGTTTTTT. Translation: CASSEYGTGIRSTGELFF.

The J gene is TRBJ2-5, the V gene TRBV6-6; 7 bases match TRBD1. Matching the DNA end better, TRBJ2-7 makes the J call doubtful. CDR1 is MNHNY and CDR2 is SVGAGI in the germline V gene (reference sequence). The CDR3 loop spans 15 amino acids. The CDR3 reads CASASPDREWDEQYF. In DNA form, the CDR3 reads TGTGCCAGCGCCTCCCCCGACAGGGAATGGGACGAGCAGTACTTC.

The chain is built from TRBV18 and TRBJ1-1; 9 bases map to TRBD1. The CDR3 spans 15 residues. Germline V lookup: CDR1 KGHSH, CDR2 LQKENI. The trim removed 1 base at V and 1 base at J, leaving 1 base unmatched. The CDR3 DNA is TGTGCCAGCTCACCACGACAGGGGGGGAACACTGAAGCTTTCTTT. This translates into CASSPRQGGNTEAFF. The whole variable domain, filled in from reference TRBV18 and TRBJ1-1, reads NAGVMQNPRHLVRRRGQEARLRCSPMKGHSHVYWYRQLPEEGLKFMVYLQKENIIDESGMPKERFSAEFPKEGPSILRIQQVVRGDSAAYFCASSPRQGGNTEAFFGQGTRLTVV.

The rearrangement uses TRBV2 and TRBJ2-5, with no clear D. The germline V gene encodes CDR1 SNHLY and CDR2 FYNNEI. Trimming removed 2 bases from V and 7 bases from J, with 17 bases in between. There are 15 residues in the CDR3. CDR3 nucleotide sequence: TGTGCCAGCAGTGAAAACGGGTACGCGATGGGGACCCAGTACTTC. It specifies CASSENGYAMGTQYF.

The chain joins TRBV27 to TRBJ2-7; 7 positions match TRBD2. The V and J ends lost 11 bases and 2 bases, in that order; junction bases with no gene match: 12. Germline-derived CDR1 and CDR2 are MNHEY and SMNVEV (reference sequence). CDR3 size: 14 residues. For the CDR3, the DNA is TGTGCCGCAGGGAGACTAGCTTACCCCTACGAGCAGTACTTC. Its translation is CAAGRLAYPYEQYF.

J is TRBJ1-2 and V is TRBV27; 8 bases line up with TRBD1. Germline values: CDR1 MNHEY, CDR2 SMNVEV (reference sequence). The J segment lost 6 bases and the V segment lost 5 bases, leaving 11 bases of the junction unmatched. This CDR3 is built from 15 residues. The CDR3 reads CASSPTGQGFNGYTF. CDR3 nucleotide sequence: TGTGCCAGCAGTCCAACAGGACAGGGATTCAATGGCTACACCTTC.

The chain combines TRBV10-3 with TRBJ1-2, with TRBD1 as a possible D gene (6 bases). Germline V gene lookup returns CDR1 ENHRY and CDR2 SYGVKD. V was pared by 2 bases and J by 4 bases, with 8 bases between. CDR3 size: 13 residues. The CDR3 protein is CAISEDRSYGYTF. The CDR3 bases are TGTGCCATCAGTGAGGACAGGAGCTATGGCTACACCTTC.

V and J are TRBV19 and TRBJ2-3; weak D call: TRBD2 (6 bases). CDR1 and CDR2 (germline): LNHDA, SQIVND (reference sequence). V shed 5 bases and J shed 4 bases, with 19 bases lying between them. The CDR3 contains 16 residues. The CDR3 spells CASSSHLTRGADTQYF. The DNA of the CDR3 is TGTGCCAGTAGTTCGCACTTGACTAGAGGAGCAGATACGCAGTATTTT.

The rearrangement joins TRBV19 to TRBJ2-6; tentatively, D is TRBD1 (6 bases). The CDR3 covers 14 residues. Germline assignment: CDR1 LNHDA and CDR2 SQIVND (reference sequence). V lost 7 bases and J lost 6, with 13 bases in between. This CDR3 is CASTTGLSANVLTF. The CDR3 DNA reads as TGTGCCAGTACTACAGGGCTATCGGCCAACGTCCTGACTTTC. Supplemented by reference TRBV19 and TRBJ2-6, the full variable domain reads DGGITQSPKYLFRKEGQNVTLSCEQNLNHDAMYWYRQDPGQGLRLIYYSQIVNDFQKGDIAEGYSVSREKKESFPLTVTSAQKNPTAFYLCASTTGLSANVLTFGAGSRLTVL.

For this clone: Other DNA sequences within the sample encode an identical CDR3. This chain joins TRBV9 and TRBJ1-2; 7 bases are a match to TRBD1. V shed 2 bases and J 4 bases; nucleotides not matched to a gene: 5. CDR1 and CDR2 (germline): SGDLS, YYNGEE. CDR3 size: 14 residues. The DNA for the CDR3 is TGTGCCAGCAGCGTTGGAGGGGGCTCCTATGGCTACACCTTC. It yields the protein CASSVGGGSYGYTF.

Of note for this clone: One junction end does not reproduce the germline sequence, and a read error may be involved. Additional DNA sequences in this sample encode the identical CDR3. CDR3 in DNA: TGTGCCAGTAGTAACCCGGACAGGGGCATCCATAGCAATCAGCCCCAGCATTTC. Residues: CASSNPDRGIHSNQPQHF. This chain joins TRBV19 and TRBJ1-5, with TRBD1 matching over 9 bases. Germline CDR1 and CDR2: LNHDA and SQIVND (reference sequence). The CDR3 has 18 amino acids.

This rearrangement joins TRBV10-3 to TRBJ2-5, with D unresolved. The end of the DNA aligns better with TRBJ2-7, so the J call may be wrong. The length of the CDR3 is 14 residues. Germline V gives CDR1 ENHRY, CDR2 SYGVKD. This CDR3 reads CAISEVDISYEQYF. For the CDR3, the DNA is TGTGCCATCAGTGAGGTTGATATTTCCTACGAGCAGTACTTC.

The chain couples TRBV30 to TRBJ1-5; the D gene is possibly TRBD1 (5 bases). The V end was cut by 0 bases, the J end by 5 bases, with 14 bases between. The CDR3 runs to 15 residues. Germline V gene sequence: CDR1 GTSNPN, CDR2 SVGIG (reference sequence). DNA of the CDR3: TGTGCCTGGAGTGTATTTGCAGGGAGGGATCAGCCCCAGCATTTT. This sequence encodes CAWSVFAGRDQPQHF.

The chain is built from TRBV6-6 and TRBJ1-1, with D possibly matching TRBD1 (5 bases). CDR3 length equals 13 residues. The V gene lost 6 bases and the J gene lost 2 bases, with 10 bases spanning the gap. Germline V gene lookup returns CDR1 MNHNY and CDR2 SVGAGI (reference sequence). The DNA of the CDR3 is TGTGCCAGCAGGTACAGGACTAACACTGAAGCTTTCTTT. Protein: CASRYRTNTEAFF.

The chain combines TRBV18 with TRBJ1-2, with 7 bases lining up with TRBD1. J gave up 11 bases and V 2 bases, and 11 bases lay outside the gene matches. Germline lookup yields CDR1 KGHSH and CDR2 LQKENI. The CDR3 loop spans 14 amino acids. The CDR3 bases are TGTGCCAGCTCACCAGCAACAGGGGAGAGAGCATACACCTTC. Amino acid sequence: CASSPATGERAYTF.

The J gene is TRBJ2-5, the V gene TRBV9, with TRBD2 identical over 7 bases. Losses at the gene ends were 4 bases for V and 2 bases for J; bases not matched to a gene: 5. Germline CDR1 and CDR2: SGDLS and YYNGEE. This CDR3 region has 14 residues. CDR3 sequence reads: CASSLSGAQETQYF. The CDR3, as DNA: TGTGCCAGCAGCCTAAGCGGGGCTCAAGAGACCCAGTACTTC.

The chain uses TRBV27 and TRBJ2-7; TRBD1 aligns across 7 bases. With 2 bases clipped from V and 2 bases from J, the junction kept 3 bases outside the gene matches. The CDR3 runs 14 residues. CDR1 is MNHEY, CDR2 SMNVEV, per germline (reference sequence). CDR3 amino acids: CASSLGQATYEQYF. In DNA, the CDR3 is TGTGCCAGCAGTTTAGGACAGGCCACCTACGAGCAGTACTTC.

The rearrangement joins TRBV19 to TRBJ2-1; weak D call: TRBD2 (6 bases). The V and J ends lost 5 bases and 10 bases respectively, with 18 bases between them. Per germline, CDR1 LNHDA and CDR2 SQIVND (reference sequence). The CDR3 is 14 residues long. CDR3 region: CASSRRDWAHEQFF. The CDR3 region has the DNA TGTGCCAGTAGTCGCCGGGACTGGGCTCACGAGCAGTTCTTC.

The chain combines TRBV11-2 with TRBJ2-1, with TRBD2 identical over 16 bases. From germline, CDR1 is SGHAT and CDR2 FQNNGV. V shed 3 bases and J 6 bases; nucleotides not matched to a gene: 8. The CDR3 extends over 18 amino acids. CDR3 in DNA: TGTGCCAGCAGCTTCATGGGACTAGCGGGGGGGATGATCAATGAGCAGTTCTTC. Encoded protein: CASSFMGLAGGMINEQFF.

This sequence joins TRBV7-9 and TRBJ2-3; D gene unclear. The CDR3 covers 15 residues. The germline V and J ends were trimmed by 1 base and 2 bases, with 10 bases remaining between them. Germline V gives CDR1 SEHNR, CDR2 FQNEAQ (reference sequence). CDR3 protein: CASSLGLGVTDTQYF. For the CDR3, the DNA is TGTGCCAGCAGCTTAGGGCTCGGAGTCACAGATACGCAGTATTTT.

The DNA of the CDR3 is TGTGCCAGCAGTCCCGGGACAGCTTTTACCTACACCTTC. Residues: CASSPGTAFTYTF. The chain employs TRBV28 and TRBJ1-2; 7 bases align to TRBD1. CDR1 is MDHEN and CDR2 is SYDVKM in the germline V gene. Trimming took 5 bases from V and 10 from J; bases not matched to a gene: 10. The CDR3 sequence is 13 residues long.

This chain joins TRBV5-1 and TRBJ2-7, with 7 bases lining up with TRBD1. V was clipped by 2 bases and J by 0 bases; unmatched bases: 5. The germline V gene has CDR1 SGHRS and CDR2 YFSETQ. This CDR3 region has 15 residues. Written as DNA, the CDR3 is TGCGCCAGCAGCTTAGGGACAGCCGGCTCCTACGAGCAGTACTTC. Translated, it gives CASSLGTAGSYEQYF.